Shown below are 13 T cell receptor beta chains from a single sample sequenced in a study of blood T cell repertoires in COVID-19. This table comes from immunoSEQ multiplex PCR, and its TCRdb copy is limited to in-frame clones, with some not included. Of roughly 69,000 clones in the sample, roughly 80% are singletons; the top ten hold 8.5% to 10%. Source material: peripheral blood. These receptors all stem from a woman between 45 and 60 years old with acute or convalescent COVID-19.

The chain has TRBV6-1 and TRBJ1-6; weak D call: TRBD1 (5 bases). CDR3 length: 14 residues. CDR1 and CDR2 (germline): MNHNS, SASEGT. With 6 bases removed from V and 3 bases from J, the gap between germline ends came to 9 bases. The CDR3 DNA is TGTGCCAGCAGACAGGAGGGCTATAATTCACCCCTCCACTTT. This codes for CASRQEGYNSPLHF.

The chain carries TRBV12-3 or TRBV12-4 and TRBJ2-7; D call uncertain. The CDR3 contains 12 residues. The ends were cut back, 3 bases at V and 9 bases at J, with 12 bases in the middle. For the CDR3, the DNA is TGTGCCAGCAGTTTGCCCCCGTCAGGGCAGTACTTC. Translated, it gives CASSLPPSGQYF.

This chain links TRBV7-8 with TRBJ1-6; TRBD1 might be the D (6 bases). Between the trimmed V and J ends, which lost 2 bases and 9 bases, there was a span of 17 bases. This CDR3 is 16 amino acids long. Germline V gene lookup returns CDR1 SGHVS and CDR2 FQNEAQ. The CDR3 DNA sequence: TGTGCCAGCAGCTTAATTCTGAACAGGGATGGTTCACCCCTCCACTTT. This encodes CASSLILNRDGSPLHF.

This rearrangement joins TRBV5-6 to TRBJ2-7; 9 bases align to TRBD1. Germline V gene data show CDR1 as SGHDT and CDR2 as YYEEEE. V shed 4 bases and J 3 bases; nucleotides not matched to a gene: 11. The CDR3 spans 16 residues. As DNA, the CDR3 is TGTGCCAGCAGCCTGCCCGGACCGGGACAGGGCTACGAGCAGTACTTC. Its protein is CASSLPGPGQGYEQYF. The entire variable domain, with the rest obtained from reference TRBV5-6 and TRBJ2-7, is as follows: DAGVTQSPTHLIKTRGQQVTLRCSPKSGHDTVSWYQQALGQGPQFIFQYYEEEERQRGNFPDRFSGHQFPNYSSELNVNALLLGDSALYLCASSLPGPGQGYEQYFGPGTRLTVT.

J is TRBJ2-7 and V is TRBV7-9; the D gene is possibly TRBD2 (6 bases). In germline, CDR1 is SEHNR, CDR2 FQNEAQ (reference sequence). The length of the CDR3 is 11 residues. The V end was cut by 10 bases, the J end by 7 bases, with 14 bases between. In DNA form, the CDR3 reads TGTGCCACCCAAAGTCGGGGGGAGCAGTACTTC. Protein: CATQSRGEQYF.

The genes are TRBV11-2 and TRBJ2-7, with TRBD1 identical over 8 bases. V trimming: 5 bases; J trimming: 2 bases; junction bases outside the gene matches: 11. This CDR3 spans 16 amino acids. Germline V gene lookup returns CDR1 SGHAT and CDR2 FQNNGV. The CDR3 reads CASSTPDRGLPYEQYF. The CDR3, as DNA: TGTGCCAGCAGCACCCCCGACAGGGGACTTCCCTACGAGCAGTACTTC. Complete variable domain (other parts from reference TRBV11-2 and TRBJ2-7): EAGVAQSPRYKIIEKRQSVAFWCNPISGHATLYWYQQILGQGPKLLIQFQNNGVVDDSQLPKDRFSAERLKGVDSTLKIQPAKLEDSAVYLCASSTPDRGLPYEQYFGPGTRLTVT.

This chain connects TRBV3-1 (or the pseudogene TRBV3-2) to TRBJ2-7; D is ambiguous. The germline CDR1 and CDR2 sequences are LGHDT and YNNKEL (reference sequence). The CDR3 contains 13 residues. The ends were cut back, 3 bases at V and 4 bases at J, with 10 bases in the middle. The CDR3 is CASSQLETYEQYF. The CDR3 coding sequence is TGTGCCAGCAGCCAGCTTGAGACTTACGAGCAGTACTTC.

Written as DNA, the CDR3 is TGCGCCAGCAGCTTGGGAGAGGGCGGCACGCAGTATTTT. Its protein product is CASSLGEGGTQYF. The gene calls are TRBV5-1 and TRBJ2-3; TRBD2 is a possible D gene (5 bases). This CDR3 contains 13 residues. Germline values: CDR1 SGHRS, CDR2 YFSETQ. The V gene lost 0 bases and the J gene lost 9 bases, with 11 bases spanning the gap.

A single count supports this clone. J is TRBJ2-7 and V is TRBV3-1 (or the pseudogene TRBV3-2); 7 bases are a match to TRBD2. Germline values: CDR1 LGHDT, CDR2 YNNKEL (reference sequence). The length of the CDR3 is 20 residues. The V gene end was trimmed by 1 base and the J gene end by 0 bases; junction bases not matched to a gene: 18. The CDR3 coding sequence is TGTGCCAGCAGCCAAGTTCATCCGTCCTACTGGCGGGAGAGCTCCTACGAGCAGTACTTC. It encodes CASSQVHPSYWRESSYEQYF.

The CDR3 here is CASSSTSGRVVDTQYF. CDR3 DNA: TGTGCCAGCAGCTCGACTAGCGGGAGGGTGGTAGATACGCAGTATTTT. The V gene is TRBV28, the J gene TRBJ2-3; TRBD2 matches 14 bases. The CDR3 spans 16 residues. The J segment lost 5 bases and the V segment lost 6 bases, leaving 7 bases of the junction unmatched. The germline gives CDR1 MDHEN, CDR2 SYDVKM.

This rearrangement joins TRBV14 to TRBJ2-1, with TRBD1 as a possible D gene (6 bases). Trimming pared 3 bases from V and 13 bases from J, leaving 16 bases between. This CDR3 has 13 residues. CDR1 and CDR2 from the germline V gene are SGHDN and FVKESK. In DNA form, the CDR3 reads TGTGCCAGCAGCCAGTTGGCTTCGGACAGACAGTTCTTC. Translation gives CASSQLASDRQFF.

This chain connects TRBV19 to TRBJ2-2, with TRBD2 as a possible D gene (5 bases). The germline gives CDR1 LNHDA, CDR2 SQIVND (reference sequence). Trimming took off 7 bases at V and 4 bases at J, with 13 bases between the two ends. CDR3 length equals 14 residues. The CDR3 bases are TGTGCCAGTATAAGCGGCTACGGCACCGGGGAGCTGTTTTTT. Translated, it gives CASISGYGTGELFF. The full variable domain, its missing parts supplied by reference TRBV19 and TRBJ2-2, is DGGITQSPKYLFRKEGQNVTLSCEQNLNHDAMYWYRQDPGQGLRLIYYSQIVNDFQKGDIAEGYSVSREKKESFPLTVTSAQKNPTAFYLCASISGYGTGELFFGEGSRLTVL.

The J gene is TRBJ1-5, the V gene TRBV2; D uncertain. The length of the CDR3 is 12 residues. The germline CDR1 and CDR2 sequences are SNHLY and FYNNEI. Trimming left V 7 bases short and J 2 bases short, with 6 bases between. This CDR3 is CASTGGNQPQHF. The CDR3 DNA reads TGTGCCAGCACGGGTGGCAATCAGCCCCAGCATTTT.